The 20 T cell receptor beta chains below all came from one sample that was sequenced in a study of T cells in Graves' hyperthyroidism and ophthalmopathy (dated by TCRdb to the late 2010s). The library was produced with multiplex PCR. The data were produced on an Illumina HiSeq 2000. TCR beta CDR3 regions were amplified from RNA transcripts. A first-round RT-PCR of the TCR CDR3 used the HTBI primer set with the Qiagen OneStep RT-PCR kit. The public sequencing data were trimmed at Q25 with fastp and processed into clonotypes with MiXCR by TCRdb, which kept only in-frame beta chains. All rows with the same CDR3 protein become a single entry with the most common DNA and genes. Across this sample there are under 400,000 distinct CDR3 sequences, with roughly 15% seen only once. The ten largest clones capture around 34% of the sample. The source material was blood. The receptors stem from a man younger than 45 with Graves' hyperthyroidism.

The chain employs TRBV28 and TRBJ2-1; 10 bases align to TRBD2. Germline V gene data show CDR1 as MDHEN and CDR2 as SYDVKM. V was clipped by 2 bases and J by 6 bases; unmatched bases: 4. The CDR3 is 15 residues long. CDR3 amino acids: CASSLSGRATNEQFF. CDR3 nucleotides: TGTGCCAGCAGTTTAAGCGGGAGGGCCACCAATGAGCAGTTCTTC.

This clonotype was picked up a small number of times. The V and J genes are TRBV7-9 and TRBJ1-1; D is undetermined. Germline lookup yields CDR1 SEHNR and CDR2 FQNEAQ (reference sequence). The CDR3 has 13 residues. V lost 4 bases and J lost 0, with 6 bases in between. Here the CDR3 DNA reads TGTGCCAGCAGCTGGTCAATGAACACTGAAGCTTTCTTT. This translates into CASSWSMNTEAFF.

This clonotype has a count of ten or more. The J gene is TRBJ1-2, the V gene TRBV28, with D possibly TRBD1 on 6 matching bases. Trimming removed 3 bases at V and 5 bases at J, with 10 bases between. CDR1 and CDR2 (germline): MDHEN, SYDVKM. CDR3 size: 13 residues. CDR3 protein: CASSFNGQYGYTF. The CDR3 nucleotides read TGTGCCAGCAGTTTTAATGGACAGTATGGCTACACCTTC.

This clonotype appeared many times. The chain carries TRBV6-1 and TRBJ1-1; TRBD1 agrees at 10 bases. With V trimmed by 3 bases and J by 1 base, 2 bases remained unmatched. CDR1 is MNHNS and CDR2 is SASEGT in the germline V gene. The CDR3 consists of 15 residues. The CDR3 DNA follows: TGTGCCAGCAGTGAGCGGGACAGGGGGAACACTGAAGCTTTCTTT. Protein sequence: CASSERDRGNTEAFF.

This clonotype was seen a handful of times. The chain combines TRBV11-3 with TRBJ2-2; D gene unclear. The CDR3 covers 14 residues. Germline V CDR1 and CDR2: SGHNT, YENEEA. V was trimmed by 5 bases and J by 7 bases, leaving 14 bases between them. The CDR3 coding sequence is TGTGCCAGCAGCGCTTGGTTTTCGGGCGGGGAGCTGTTTTTT. It translates to CASSAWFSGGELFF.

The chain carries TRBV12-3 or TRBV12-4 and TRBJ1-2; D is undetermined. Trimming pared 11 bases from V and 2 bases from J, leaving 12 bases between. The CDR3 consists of 12 residues. The CDR3 region is CAAMRANYGYTF. The CDR3 region has the DNA TGTGCCGCGATGAGGGCCAACTATGGCTACACCTTC.

This sequence joins TRBV27 and TRBJ2-1; 11 nucleotides agree with TRBD2. The CDR3 sequence is 15 residues long. Germline values: CDR1 MNHEY, CDR2 SMNVEV (reference sequence). After removal of 4 bases from V and 10 bases from J, the junction contained 9 bases not matched to a gene. The DNA for the CDR3 is TGTGCCAGCAGTTCCCATAGACTAGCGGGAAGGGAGCAGTTCTTC. This codes for CASSSHRLAGREQFF.

This clonotype came up many times. This chain uses TRBV11-2 with TRBJ2-2; 11 bases line up with TRBD1. The germline V gene has CDR1 SGHAT and CDR2 FQNNGV. J was trimmed by 7 bases and V by 1 base; bases with no gene match: 5. There are 16 residues in the CDR3. The chain's CDR3 is CASSLGWDRGVGELFF. Here the CDR3 DNA reads TGTGCCAGCAGCTTAGGATGGGACAGGGGGGTCGGGGAGCTGTTTTTT.

This rearrangement joins TRBV29-1 to TRBJ1-1, with unresolved D. Trimming stripped 1 base from V and 1 base from J, with 4 bases between. The V gene's germline CDR1 is SQVTM and CDR2 ANQGSEA. This CDR3 has 12 amino acids. Here the CDR3 reads CSVEGKNTEAFF. CDR3 DNA sequence: TGCAGCGTTGAAGGAAAGAACACTGAAGCTTTCTTT.

Note on this clonotype: A clone one base away is much larger, so this may be a read error. The J gene is TRBJ2-5, the V gene TRBV7-6, with D possibly matching TRBD1 (6 bases). This CDR3 spans 15 amino acids. The germline V gene encodes CDR1 SGHVS and CDR2 FNYEAQ. The CDR3 spells CASSLGGTPTETRYF. The DNA for the CDR3 is TGTGCCAGCAGCTTAGGGGGGACACCAACGGAGACCCGGTACTTC.

This clonotype was detected ten times or more. The chain carries TRBV7-3 and TRBJ2-7; no clear D gene. This CDR3 is built from 17 residues. V lost 5 bases, J lost 4 bases, and 24 bases lay in between. Germline V gene lookup returns CDR1 SGHTA and CDR2 FQGTGA. The chain's CDR3 is CASSPTPDRSAQYEQYF. CDR3 nucleotide sequence: TGTGCCAGCAGCCCGACACCGGACCGTTCGGCTCAGTACGAGCAGTACTTC.

In its sample, this clonotype was seen a few times. The J gene is TRBJ2-1, the V gene TRBV29-1; TRBD2 is a possible D gene (5 bases). The CDR3 is 15 amino acids. V gave up 6 bases and J gave up 0 bases, with 15 bases separating them. CDR1 SQVTM and CDR2 ANQGSEA come from the germline V gene. CDR3 bases: TGCAGCGTGCCGCTGACTGCGGGCTCCTACAATGAGCAGTTCTTC. Protein product: CSVPLTAGSYNEQFF.

This clonotype showed up many times. V usage is TRBV12-3 or TRBV12-4 and J usage is TRBJ1-1; possible D gene TRBD1, 5 bases. The CDR3 covers 16 residues. Trimming took off 7 bases at V and 1 base at J, with 19 bases between the two ends. The CDR3 nucleotides read TGTGCCAGCACCGACCACATGGGACGTGGGAACACTGAAGCTTTCTTT. Its protein product is CASTDHMGRGNTEAFF.

At least ten counts were recorded for this clonotype. J is TRBJ1-2 and V is TRBV29-1; 9 bases are shared with TRBD1. The CDR3 runs to 14 residues. The V segment lost 3 bases and the J segment 4 bases; nucleotides outside the gene matches: 6. CDR1 and CDR2 (germline): SQVTM, ANQGSEA. Here the CDR3 reads CSVEMTGGSYGYTF. Here the CDR3 DNA reads TGCAGCGTTGAGATGACAGGGGGAAGCTATGGCTACACCTTC.

There are many counts of this clonotype. The chain carries TRBV2 and TRBJ2-7; D possibly corresponds to TRBD2 (5 bases). From germline, CDR1 is SNHLY and CDR2 FYNNEI. V was shortened by 3 bases and J by 3 bases, with 12 bases between the two germline ends. There are 14 residues in the CDR3. For the CDR3, the DNA is TGTGCCAGCAGTGATGAAGGGAGCGTCTACGAGCAGTACTTC. Its translation is CASSDEGSVYEQYF.

This clonotype was found a few times. The J gene is TRBJ2-7, the V gene TRBV20-1, with a tentative D call TRBD2 (6 bases). The V gene's germline CDR1 is DFQATT and CDR2 SNEGSKA (reference sequence). V was clipped by 3 bases and J by 0 bases, with 15 bases between them. CDR3 length equals 15 residues. For the CDR3, the DNA is TGCAGTGCTAGGATGGGCGGGAATAACTCCTACGAGCAGTACTTC. This translates into CSARMGGNNSYEQYF.

Many counts were recorded for this clonotype. The V gene is TRBV5-6, the J gene TRBJ2-6; no definite D call. CDR1 and CDR2 (germline): SGHDT, YYEEEE. The CDR3 length is 16 residues. V was clipped by 4 bases and J by 0 bases, with 11 bases between them. The CDR3 nucleotides read TGTGCCAGCAGCCCCAGGTATGGCTCTGGGGCCAACGTCCTGACTTTC. Translation gives CASSPRYGSGANVLTF.

This clonotype was detected many times. The V and J genes are TRBV27 and TRBJ2-5, with D possibly being TRBD1 or TRBD2 (6 bases each). This CDR3 region has 14 residues. The V end lost 1 base, the J end lost 4 bases, and 10 bases lay between the germline ends. Germline lookup yields CDR1 MNHEY and CDR2 SMNVEV (reference sequence). CDR3 protein: CASSLWGAGETQYF. CDR3 DNA sequence: TGTGCCAGCAGTTTATGGGGGGCAGGAGAGACCCAGTACTTC.

This clonotype was counted a few times. The chain links TRBV6-9 to TRBJ2-7; 14 bases line up with TRBD2. CDR1 and CDR2 (germline): MNHGY, SVAAGI. V gave up 3 bases and J gave up 0 bases; unmatched junction bases: 7. The CDR3 is 18 residues long. CDR3 protein: CASSYRLAGGGYSYEQYF. CDR3 sequence (DNA): TGTGCCAGCAGTTACCGACTAGCGGGAGGGGGGTACTCCTACGAGCAGTACTTC.

CDR3 in amino acids: CASSLGPKGPTNQPQHF. The CDR3, as DNA: TGTGCCAGCAGCCTGGGACCGAAGGGGCCCACCAATCAGCCCCAGCATTTT. The chain joins TRBV3-1 to TRBJ1-5; D possibly corresponds to TRBD1 (5 bases). The germline gives CDR1 LGHDT, CDR2 YNNKEL (reference sequence). This CDR3 comprises 17 residues. The V gene lost 4 bases and the J gene lost 3 bases, with 19 bases spanning the gap.